The entry that follows covers one T cell receptor (beta chain) sequence. This clone was picked up one time. Its specific antigen is unknown. Per-nucleotide qualities are absent, and no much larger clonotype sits a single base away. The data derive from a study of CD8+ T cells in alopecia areata (dated by TCRdb to the late 2010s). Background for the entire study: The treated patients took part in an open-label pilot trial in which moderate-to-severe alopecia areata was treated with oral tofacitinib at 5 to 10 mg twice daily. Clonality in the scalp was compared among normal scalp (n=4), patchy alopecia areata scalp (n=8), and alopecia totalis/universalis scalp (n=8). The SALT score, which quantifies the percentage of affected scalp surface area, was used to measure disease severity in treated patients. In both human patients and the C3H/HeJ mouse model, the study applied high-throughput TCRbeta sequencing to look at T cell clonal expansion in alopecia areata. Biopsies were taken from tofacitinib-treated patients at baseline and again at 4 and 24 weeks into treatment, and several of those patients also had a later scalp biopsy. The RNA source kit depended on sample type: the PAXgene miRNA kit for fixed scalp, the miRNeasy kit for PBMCs, and the RNeasy kit for mouse skin. TCRbeta CDR3 regions were amplified by immunoSEQ multiplex PCR with 35 Vbeta forward and 13 Jbeta reverse primers. Patients stayed on tofacitinib for 6 to 18 months and then had 6 months of follow-up off drug so that delayed response and recurrence could be assessed. In humans, TCRbeta sequencing was performed on scalp tissue and on sorted CD4+ and CD8+ peripheral blood T cells from healthy controls and from patients with patchy or totalis/universalis alopecia areata. What the study reported, not specific to this receptor: The treated cohort was small, with a single nonresponder, so links between baseline CD8+ expansion and response need larger studies. Compared with normal scalp, lesional scalp had higher clonality and more expanded CD8+ clones, particularly in alopecia totalis/universalis, a pattern that suggests antigenic drive. Scalp TCR repertoire analysis is complicated because resident alphabeta T cells in normal human skin are also sequenced, whereas mouse skin is dominated by gammadelta T cells. Shared TCR sequences between patients were less evident than in mice, which may be partly attributable to HLA diversity in the patient population. Scalp clonality and the number of expanded CD8+ clones among the top 100 scalp clones were significantly decreased by tofacitinib. During tofacitinib treatment, many expanded lesional clones stuck around in both scalp and blood, and this persistence may partly explain why relapse happens after treatment is stopped.

The CDR3 contains 14 residues, cysteine and phenylalanine counted. Just CDR3 DNA is preserved here, 42 bases in frame from base 1. The germline V gene (reference sequence) specifies LNHDA as CDR1 and SQIVND as CDR2. The germline V end is reduced by 8 bases and the J end by 9 bases; junction bases left unmatched: 9. The sample's treatment or condition label is to be understood as: oral pan-JAK inhibitor, 5-10 mg twice daily. Lesional scalp punch biopsies and peripheral blood were collected from alopecia areata patients. PBMCs were isolated by density centrifugation and stained for CD3, CD4 and CD8, after which CD4+ and CD8+ T cells were sorted on a FACSAria. Libraries were made using the immunoSEQ multiplex PCR assay. RNA was extracted from all samples and reverse transcribed into cDNA, which served as template for TCR sequencing. SuperScript III was used to make first-strand cDNA, primed with a 2:1 mix of oligo-dT and random hexamers. Amplification bias was assessed with a synthetic immune receptor repertoire, and residual bias was removed computationally. Per the original workflow: Raw reads were preprocessed to remove errors, and CDR3 was defined according to IMGT conventions as the region from the conserved cysteine to phenylalanine. Clonality was calculated as 1 minus Shannon entropy normalized by log2 of the number of productive unique TCRs. Scalp TCRbeta sequences were cross-referenced with sorted blood CD4 and CD8 repertoires so that the CD4 or CD8 identity of scalp clones could be inferred. TCRdb holds this immuneACCESS table with in-frame rearrangements only. Some clones are missing; in checked studies, unresolved V genes explain under half, and the rest has no known cause. V, J and clone size reflect that table, while D and trimming were determined from the DNA. The sample has approximately 90,000 clones on record, just over 70% of them singletons. The top ten constitute roughly a sixth of the sample.

Specimen: CD8+ T cells sorted from blood, collected at approximately week 44, from a patient treated with tofacitinib. The sequence links TRBV19 to TRBJ2-1, and TRBD2 matches 11 of the central bases. This receptor was identified in a human donor with alopecia areata. The DNA sequence is given as TGTGCCAGTTCTCTAGCGGGGGGATCCGGTGAGCAGTTCTTC. Its coded protein is CASSLAGGSGEQFF.